A single sample gave rise to the 19 T cell receptor beta chains below, sequenced in a study of shared clonotypes between healthy human individuals. The data were produced by immunoSEQ multiplex PCR, yet TCRdb's version contains in-frame clones alone and is incomplete. In the table there are over 1.4 million clones, roughly 96% of which are singletons. The sample was naive CD4+ T cells sorted from blood. As for subset: CD45RA+ positively selected. These receptors originate from a man aged 30-40 years in good health.

The chain joins TRBV28 to TRBJ1-2, with 7 bases matching TRBD1. The CDR3 has 15 residues. V trimming: 2 bases; J trimming: 11 bases; junction bases outside the gene matches: 14. Germline CDR1 is MDHEN and CDR2 is SYDVKM. Here the CDR3 DNA reads TGTGCCAGCAGTTTAGGGACAGTGCCTCATCTGAGTTACACCTTC. It translates to CASSLGTVPHLSYTF.

This chain links TRBV29-1 with TRBJ2-5, with D possibly being TRBD2 (6 bases). This CDR3 spans 12 amino acids. V lost 7 bases to trimming and J lost 4 bases, with 13 bases between them. Germline CDR1 and CDR2: SQVTM and ANQGSEA. The DNA for the CDR3 is TGCAGCGGCGGGACGCCGCGAGAGACCCAGTACTTC. Residues: CSGGTPRETQYF. Combining the CDR3 with reference TRBV29-1 and TRBJ2-5 gives the whole variable domain SAVISQKPSRDICQRGTSLTIQCQVDSQVTMMFWYRQQPGQSLTLIATANQGSEATYESGFVIDKFPISRPNLTFSTLTVSNMSPEDSSIYLCSGGTPRETQYFGPGTRLLVL.

V is TRBV27 and J is TRBJ2-7, with a possible D match to TRBD2 (6 bases). CDR1 is MNHEY and CDR2 is SMNVEV in the germline V gene (reference sequence). The V end lost 4 bases, the J end lost 2 bases, and 21 bases lay between the germline ends. CDR3 length: 17 residues. The CDR3 here is CASSSNAFGGGTYEQYF. DNA of the CDR3: TGTGCCAGCAGTTCAAACGCATTCGGCGGAGGGACCTACGAGCAGTACTTC.

Comment on this clone: The sample carries other DNA sequences with the same CDR3. V is TRBV7-9 and J is TRBJ2-5; 9 bases map to TRBD1. V lost 5 bases, J lost 2 bases, and 3 bases stayed unmatched. The CDR3 length is 14 residues. Germline CDR1 reads SEHNR; CDR2 reads FQNEAQ (reference sequence). CDR3 protein: CASSPGTGQETQYF. The DNA of the CDR3 is TGTGCCAGCAGCCCTGGGACAGGGCAAGAGACCCAGTACTTC. The full variable domain, rest sourced from reference TRBV7-9 and TRBJ2-5, is DTGVSQNPRHKITKRGQNVTFRCDPISEHNRLYWYRQTLGQGPEFLTYFQNEAQLEKSRLLSDRFSAERPKGSFSTLEIQRTEQGDSAMYLCASSPGTGQETQYFGPGTRLLVL.

Written as DNA, the CDR3 is TGTGCCAGCAGCCCCCTCCCAGGAGAGAACACCGGGGAGCTGTTTTTT. It encodes CASSPLPGENTGELFF. The chain employs TRBV7-3 and TRBJ2-2; D is unclear. V shed 5 bases and J shed 1 base, with 14 bases lying between them. The CDR3 consists of 16 residues. Germline V gene data show CDR1 as SGHTA and CDR2 as FQGTGA.

This chain uses TRBV7-9 with TRBJ1-5, with 11 bases fitting TRBD1. V shed 4 bases and J 8 bases; nucleotides not matched to a gene: 10. Germline assignment: CDR1 SEHNR and CDR2 FQNEAQ (reference sequence). The CDR3 consists of 16 residues. In DNA form, the CDR3 reads TGTGCCAGCAGCTCTCAGGACAGGGGGCCCATGGAGCCCCAGCATTTT. Translated, it gives CASSSQDRGPMEPQHF.

The genes are TRBV5-1 and TRBJ1-5; D is unclear. V was pared by 1 base and J by 4 bases, with 6 bases between. Germline loops: CDR1 SGHRS, CDR2 YFSETQ. The CDR3 sequence is 13 residues long. The CDR3, as DNA: TGCGCCAGCAGCTTGTCCCATAATCAGCCCCAGCATTTT. It is translated as CASSLSHNQPQHF.

The chain carries TRBV28 and TRBJ2-7; D is ambiguous. Germline CDR1 reads MDHEN; CDR2 reads SYDVKM. The CDR3 runs 13 residues. V was shortened by 7 bases and J by 3 bases, with 13 bases between the two germline ends. In DNA form, the CDR3 reads TGTGCCAGCACTGTATCACAACTCTACGAGCAGTACTTC. Translating it yields CASTVSQLYEQYF.

This clone has just one count. The rearrangement joins TRBV28 to TRBJ2-1; 11 nucleotides align to TRBD2. This CDR3 spans 16 amino acids. The V and J ends lost 7 bases and 6 bases, in that order; junction bases with no gene match: 11. Germline values: CDR1 MDHEN, CDR2 SYDVKM. Here the CDR3 reads CASTQISGRAVNEQFF. The CDR3 bases are TGTGCCAGCACTCAGATTAGCGGGAGGGCCGTCAATGAGCAGTTCTTC.

The rearrangement links TRBV4-3 to TRBJ1-3, with a possible D match to TRBD1 (5 bases). CDR3 length: 17 amino acids. The germline V and J ends were trimmed by 4 bases and 2 bases, with 18 bases remaining between them. CDR1 is LGHNA, CDR2 YSLEER, per germline. The CDR3 DNA sequence: TGCGCCAGCAGCCCCGCGACGCGGGACGCCCCTGGAAACACCATATATTTT. It specifies CASSPATRDAPGNTIYF.

The chain has TRBV7-7 and TRBJ2-2; D might be TRBD2 (6 bases). This CDR3 is 15 amino acids long. V was cut by 1 base and J by 4 bases, with 10 bases left in between. Germline CDR1 is SSHAT and CDR2 is FNYEAQ (reference sequence). Written as DNA, the CDR3 is TGTGCCAGCAGCTTAGGACTAGTTACCACCGGGGAGCTGTTTTTT. This gives the protein CASSLGLVTTGELFF.

This clone has just one count. The V and J genes are TRBV2 and TRBJ2-7, with D unclear. In germline, CDR1 is SNHLY, CDR2 FYNNEI. The CDR3 consists of 14 residues. The V and J ends lost 6 bases and 1 base respectively, with 13 bases between them. This chain's CDR3 is CASRSRFLSYEQYF. CDR3 in DNA: TGTGCCAGCAGGAGTAGGTTTCTTTCCTACGAGCAGTACTTC.

This clone has only one observation. The CDR3: CASSSRQARYNEQFF. Here the CDR3 DNA reads TGTGCCAGCAGCTCCAGACAGGCCCGCTACAATGAGCAGTTCTTC. V is TRBV7-3 and J is TRBJ2-1; D may be TRBD1 (6 bases). The V gene lost 4 bases and the J gene lost 3 bases, with 13 bases spanning the gap. This CDR3 is 15 amino acids long. Germline assignment: CDR1 SGHTA and CDR2 FQGTGA.

The gene calls are TRBV4-2 and TRBJ2-1, with 7 bases lining up with TRBD2. Germline lookup yields CDR1 LGHNA and CDR2 YNFKEQ. V was pared by 2 bases and J by 9 bases, with 13 bases of the junction left unmatched. This CDR3 is built from 16 residues. Here the CDR3 DNA reads TGTGCCAGCAGCCAACTGATCGAGGGAGGGCAGGGTGAGCAGTTCTTC. Amino acid sequence: CASSQLIEGGQGEQFF.

This clone appeared a single time. V and J are TRBV5-6 and TRBJ2-3; 8 bases agree with TRBD1. The CDR3 length is 15 residues. Per germline, CDR1 SGHDT and CDR2 YYEEEE. V lost 1 base, J lost 5 bases, and 6 bases stayed unmatched. This chain's CDR3 is CASSLPGQGGDTQYF. CDR3 nucleotides: TGTGCCAGCAGCTTGCCTGGACAGGGAGGAGATACGCAGTATTTT.

The rearrangement uses TRBV7-2 and TRBJ2-1; 7 bases fit TRBD2. Per germline, CDR1 SGHTA and CDR2 FQGNSA. This CDR3 is built from 17 residues. The J segment lost 4 bases and the V segment lost 1 base, leaving 10 bases of the junction unmatched. Written as DNA, the CDR3 is TGTGCCAGCAGCTTAGTAGGGGCGGGAGTAGGTTACAATGAGCAGTTCTTC. This sequence encodes CASSLVGAGVGYNEQFF.

A remark on this clone: Other DNA sequences in the sample encode the same CDR3. V gene TRBV19 combines with J gene TRBJ2-3; D remains unclear. V dropped 5 bases and J dropped 0 bases, with 9 bases sitting between them. Germline V lookup: CDR1 LNHDA, CDR2 SQIVND (reference sequence). This CDR3 is built from 14 residues. As DNA, the CDR3 is TGTGCCAGTAGTTCAAGACTGAGCACAGATACGCAGTATTTT. Translating gives CASSSRLSTDTQYF.

The chain employs TRBV27 and TRBJ2-1, with TRBD2 identical over 13 bases. Germline V gene sequence: CDR1 MNHEY, CDR2 SMNVEV (reference sequence). With V trimmed by 1 base and J by 6 bases, 6 bases remained unmatched. The CDR3 is made up of 17 amino acids. As DNA, the CDR3 is TGTGCCAGCAGTTTATTCCTGACTAGCGGGAGGAGCAATGAGCAGTTCTTC. Amino acids: CASSLFLTSGRSNEQFF.

This clone appeared a few times. The V gene is TRBV6-5, the J gene TRBJ1-2, with D unresolved. V dropped 2 bases and J dropped 2 bases, with 9 bases sitting between them. Germline CDR1 reads MNHEY; CDR2 reads SVGAGI. The CDR3 length is 14 residues. CDR3 in amino acids: CASSYRRENYGYTF. CDR3 DNA sequence: TGTGCCAGCAGTTACCGAAGGGAAAACTATGGCTACACCTTC.